These 3 T cell receptor beta chains came from one sample sequenced in a study of regulatory dendritic cells for organ transplantation (dated by TCRdb to the late 2010s). The library was made by the immunoSEQ multiplex PCR assay. Entries here come from immuneACCESS through TCRdb and include only in-frame sequences with V and J called. Some clones fail to appear in such tables; in the studies checked, an unresolved V gene covers under half of the shortfall, and the cause of the remainder is unknown. The sample contains under 40,000 clones, around nine tenths of them found a single time. About 0.11% of the sample rests with the top ten. Sequencing input: naive CD8+ T cells from blood. Reading the label with the study, this specimen's cell subset or site is: CD45RA+ naive T cells. The receptors stem from a human donor in good health.

The CDR3 region has the DNA TGTGCCAGCAGTCAAGCGGGAGGTCCATATGGCTACACCTTC. Translated, it gives CASSQAGGPYGYTF. The genes are TRBV6-5 and TRBJ1-2, with D hard to call. Between the trimmed V and J ends, which lost 5 bases and 5 bases, there was a span of 15 bases. The V gene's germline CDR1 is MNHEY and CDR2 SVGAGI. The CDR3 has 14 residues.

This sequence joins TRBV28 and TRBJ2-3, with D uncertain. V lost 3 bases to trimming and J lost 3 bases, with 4 bases between them. The germline V gene has CDR1 MDHEN and CDR2 SYDVKM. This CDR3 has 12 amino acids. CDR3 sequence: CASSFWTDTQYF. The DNA for the CDR3 is TGTGCCAGCAGTTTCTGGACAGATACGCAGTATTTT.

This clone was detected only a few times. The chain uses TRBV7-9 and TRBJ2-7; TRBD1 aligns across 9 bases. This CDR3 comprises 15 residues. In germline, CDR1 is SEHNR, CDR2 FQNEAQ (reference sequence). V lost 5 bases to trimming and J lost 5 bases; unmatched junction nucleotides: 10. CDR3 sequence: CASSRKQGAGNEQYF. DNA of the CDR3: TGTGCCAGCAGCAGAAAACAGGGGGCGGGAAACGAGCAGTACTTC.